One and the same sample provided the 25 T cell receptor beta chains below, sequenced in a study of blood T cell repertoires in COVID-19. Sequencing was performed with immunoSEQ multiplex PCR; in TCRdb, only in-frame clones are kept and a portion is missing. Of hundreds of thousands of clones in the sample, around nine tenths are singletons; the top ten hold 9.5% to 15%. Input material: peripheral blood. These receptors all come from a woman aged 55-70 years with acute or convalescent COVID-19.

The chain carries TRBV6-1 and TRBJ1-6; D is uncertain. With 3 bases removed from V and 7 bases from J, the gap between germline ends came to 7 bases. The CDR3 is 13 residues long. From germline, CDR1 is MNHNS and CDR2 SASEGT. The CDR3 here is CASSEGRNSPLHF. CDR3 nucleotides: TGTGCCAGCAGTGAGGGGAGAAATTCACCCCTCCACTTT.

This clone was seen more than once but under ten times. The gene calls are TRBV2 and TRBJ2-2; 9 bases are a match to TRBD1. Germline lookup yields CDR1 SNHLY and CDR2 FYNNEI. This CDR3 comprises 15 residues. J gave up 2 bases and V 6 bases, and 4 bases lay outside the gene matches. CDR3 sequence reads: CASRLGQGNTGELFF. In DNA, the CDR3 is TGTGCCAGCAGGCTGGGACAGGGTAACACCGGGGAGCTGTTTTTT.

This clone was recorded once. The chain recombines TRBV9 with TRBJ1-5; TRBD1 aligns across 7 bases. The V gene end was trimmed by 0 bases and the J gene end by 7 bases; junction bases not matched to a gene: 7. Germline V CDR1 and CDR2: SGDLS, YYNGEE. The CDR3 runs 15 residues. CDR3 sequence reads: CASSVGQGERQPQHF. The CDR3 DNA follows: TGTGCCAGCAGCGTAGGGCAGGGGGAGAGGCAGCCCCAGCATTTT. Looking up the rest from reference TRBV9 and TRBJ1-5 gives the full variable domain: DSGVTQTPKHLITATGQRVTLRCSPRSGDLSVYWYQQSLDQGLQFLIQYYNGEERAKGNILERFSAQQFPDLHSELNLSSLELGDSALYFCASSVGQGERQPQHFGDGTRLSIL.

The chain uses TRBV5-6 and TRBJ2-7; 8 bases agree with TRBD1. The V segment lost 0 bases and the J segment 1 base; nucleotides outside the gene matches: 6. The CDR3 totals 16 residues. CDR1 is SGHDT and CDR2 is YYEEEE in the germline V gene. The CDR3 DNA reads TGTGCCAGCAGCTTGGGATCAGGACAGGGATCCTACGAGCAGTACTTC. Translated: CASSLGSGQGSYEQYF.

The chain recombines TRBV3-1 (or the pseudogene TRBV3-2) with TRBJ1-1; the match to TRBD1 covers 7 bases. Trimming at V came to 2 bases and at J to 7 bases, leaving 7 bases not matched to a gene. This CDR3 has 14 amino acids. CDR1 is LGHDT, CDR2 YNNKEL, per germline (reference sequence). CDR3 bases: TGTGCCAGCAGCCAACACAGGGGACGGGGTGAAGCTTTCTTT. This codes for CASSQHRGRGEAFF.

This clone was recorded once. The chain joins TRBV2 to TRBJ2-3; the D gene is possibly TRBD2 (5 bases). The V end was cut by 6 bases, the J end by 2 bases, with 9 bases between. The CDR3 covers 13 residues. Germline lookup yields CDR1 SNHLY and CDR2 FYNNEI. CDR3 amino acids: CASRAESTDTQYF. The CDR3 nucleotides are TGTGCCAGCAGAGCGGAGTCCACAGATACGCAGTATTTT. The complete variable domain, with remaining parts taken from reference TRBV2 and TRBJ2-3, reads EPEVTQTPSHQVTQMGQEVILRCVPISNHLYFYWYRQILGQKVEFLVSFYNNEISEKSEIFDDQFSVERPDGSNFTLKIRSTKLEDSAMYFCASRAESTDTQYFGPGTRLTVL.

The chain carries TRBV9 and TRBJ1-4; tentative D call: TRBD1 (5 bases). The CDR3 runs to 17 residues. V was pared by 0 bases and J by 2 bases, with 14 bases between. Germline CDR1 reads SGDLS; CDR2 reads YYNGEE. CDR3 loop: CASSVGPGSPTNEKLFF. The CDR3 DNA reads TGTGCCAGCAGCGTAGGTCCAGGGTCTCCTACTAATGAAAAACTGTTTTTT. Complete variable domain (other parts from reference TRBV9 and TRBJ1-4): DSGVTQTPKHLITATGQRVTLRCSPRSGDLSVYWYQQSLDQGLQFLIQYYNGEERAKGNILERFSAQQFPDLHSELNLSSLELGDSALYFCASSVGPGSPTNEKLFFGSGTQLSVL.

The J gene is TRBJ2-1, the V gene TRBV7-9, with TRBD1 matching 10 bases. V shed 3 bases, J shed 9 bases, and the junction held 11 bases outside the gene matches. This CDR3 has 16 amino acids. The germline gives CDR1 SEHNR, CDR2 FQNEAQ (reference sequence). The CDR3 sequence: CASSFPGTGDLCEQFF. As DNA, the CDR3 is TGTGCCAGCAGCTTCCCCGGGACAGGGGATCTCTGTGAGCAGTTCTTC.

The chain combines TRBV29-1 with TRBJ2-5; TRBD1 matches 7 bases. Unmatched junction bases numbered 5, after V lost 3 bases and J lost 4 bases. CDR1 is SQVTM and CDR2 is ANQGSEA in the germline V gene. This CDR3 is 13 amino acids long. CDR3 bases: TGCAGCGTTGACCGACAGGGAGTAGAGACCCAGTACTTC. It yields the protein CSVDRQGVETQYF.

The genes are TRBV11-2 and TRBJ2-1; the match to TRBD2 covers 8 bases. CDR3 size: 15 residues. CDR1 is SGHAT, CDR2 FQNNGV, per germline. Trimming at V came to 7 bases and at J to 9 bases, leaving 14 bases not matched to a gene. In nucleotides, the CDR3 is TGTGCCAGCACCCCGGGAAGCGGGAGTCTGGGTGAGCAGTTCTTC. It specifies CASTPGSGSLGEQFF.

The chain recombines TRBV6-5 with TRBJ1-4, with D maybe TRBD1 (5 bases). The CDR3 has 15 residues. Germline loops: CDR1 MNHEY, CDR2 SVGAGI. Trimming removed 0 bases from V and 3 bases from J, with 8 bases in between. The CDR3 sequence is CASSYSGQPNEKLFF. CDR3 DNA sequence: TGTGCCAGCAGTTACTCGGGGCAGCCTAATGAAAAACTGTTTTTT.

V is TRBV5-1 and J is TRBJ2-3; 9 positions agree with TRBD2. V lost 4 bases and J lost 3; bases outside the gene matches: 9. This CDR3 spans 16 amino acids. The V gene's germline CDR1 is SGHRS and CDR2 YFSETQ. CDR3 DNA sequence: TGCGCCAGCAGCAGGTTAGCGGGGGCAACGACAGATACGCAGTATTTT. Protein: CASSRLAGATTDTQYF.

This chain uses TRBV7-6 with TRBJ1-2, with D possibly matching TRBD1 (6 bases). V lost 0 bases and J lost 8, with 16 bases in between. Germline V lookup: CDR1 SGHVS, CDR2 FNYEAQ. The CDR3 has 15 amino acids. The CDR3 protein is CASSLAENRASGYTF. In DNA form, the CDR3 reads TGTGCCAGCAGCTTAGCGGAGAACAGGGCTTCCGGCTACACCTTC.

This chain uses TRBV6-2 or TRBV6-3 with TRBJ1-4; no clear D. From germline, CDR1 is MNHEY and CDR2 SVGEGT. This CDR3 spans 12 amino acids. Trimming took off 3 bases at V and 6 bases at J, with 5 bases between the two ends. CDR3 bases: TGTGCCAGCAGTTATCCGTATGAAAAACTGTTTTTT. Amino acids: CASSYPYEKLFF.

With regard to this clone: At the DNA level, this CDR3 is encoded by other sequences in the same sample as well. This sequence joins TRBV3-1 (or the pseudogene TRBV3-2) and TRBJ2-2, with D unclear. Germline CDR1 reads LGHDT; CDR2 reads YNNKEL (reference sequence). The V end was cut by 2 bases, the J end by 6 bases, with 4 bases between. The CDR3 contains 12 residues. In DNA form, the CDR3 reads TGTGCCAGCAGCCAAAGCGCCGGGGAGCTGTTTTTT. This sequence encodes CASSQSAGELFF.

V usage is TRBV28 and J usage is TRBJ2-7; D is possibly TRBD2 (6 bases). The germline V gene has CDR1 MDHEN and CDR2 SYDVKM. This CDR3 has 17 residues. Trimming stripped 3 bases from V and 3 bases from J, with 21 bases between. CDR3 sequence reads: CASSFQTRPKTSYEQYF. The CDR3 region has the DNA TGTGCCAGCAGTTTCCAGACCCGCCCCAAGACTAGCTACGAGCAGTACTTC.

The genes are TRBV28 and TRBJ2-6, with no clear D. This CDR3 has 17 residues. The V end was cut by 1 base, the J end by 4 bases, with 14 bases between. Per the germline V gene, CDR1 is MDHEN and CDR2 is SYDVKM. The CDR3 sequence is CASSLFSLALGANVLTF. In nucleotides, the CDR3 is TGTGCCAGCAGTTTATTTTCGTTGGCTTTGGGGGCCAACGTCCTGACTTTC.

The chain carries TRBV7-6 and TRBJ1-2, with 10 bases aligning to TRBD1. The ends lost 5 bases at V and 6 bases at J; junction bases unmatched: 3. This CDR3 comprises 13 residues. In germline, CDR1 is SGHVS, CDR2 FNYEAQ. Written as DNA, the CDR3 is TGTGCCAGCAGCCTGACAGGGGGCGATGGCTACACCTTC. It translates to CASSLTGGDGYTF.

V gene TRBV27 combines with J gene TRBJ1-5; TRBD1 might be the D (5 bases). Germline V lookup: CDR1 MNHEY, CDR2 SMNVEV (reference sequence). V was shortened by 1 base and J by 3 bases, with 16 bases between the two germline ends. CDR3 size: 17 residues. CDR3 in amino acids: CASSLYGGKGLNQPQHF. Here the CDR3 DNA reads TGTGCCAGCAGTTTATACGGGGGAAAAGGGCTCAATCAGCCCCAGCATTTT.

CDR3 sequence: CASSRGTTNTGELFF. CDR3 DNA: TGTGCCAGTAGTAGAGGTACGACGAACACCGGGGAGCTGTTTTTT. V is TRBV19 and J is TRBJ2-2, with D hard to call. Trimming took off 4 bases at V and 0 bases at J, with 9 bases between the two ends. Germline V lookup: CDR1 LNHDA, CDR2 SQIVND (reference sequence). The CDR3 is made up of 15 amino acids.

The genes are TRBV11-2 and TRBJ2-3; 16 bases fit TRBD2. V shed 5 bases and J 6 bases; nucleotides not matched to a gene: 5. The V gene's germline CDR1 is SGHAT and CDR2 FQNNGV. This CDR3 spans 16 amino acids. This CDR3 reads CASSPGLAGGWDTQYF. The DNA for the CDR3 is TGTGCCAGCAGCCCGGGACTAGCGGGAGGGTGGGATACGCAGTATTTT.

This clone occurred once. The chain uses TRBV7-9 and TRBJ2-7, with TRBD1 identical over 8 bases. CDR1 and CDR2 (germline): SEHNR, FQNEAQ (reference sequence). This CDR3 has 14 amino acids. V lost 5 bases to trimming and J lost 3 bases; unmatched junction nucleotides: 6. As DNA, the CDR3 is TGTGCCAGCAGCCCAGGGACAGGCAACTACGAGCAGTACTTC. Its translation is CASSPGTGNYEQYF.

The rearrangement uses TRBV7-9 and TRBJ2-5, with D uncertain. CDR1 is SEHNR and CDR2 is FQNEAQ in the germline V gene (reference sequence). V lost 4 bases and J 7 bases, leaving 10 bases between the germline ends. There are 12 residues in the CDR3. The CDR3 bases are TGTGCCAGCAGCTCCTCGACGGGGACCCAGTACTTC. Translating it yields CASSSSTGTQYF.

The rearrangement links TRBV6-1 to TRBJ1-5; unclear D gene. CDR3 size: 17 residues. The V gene lost 2 bases and the J gene lost 0 bases, with 14 bases spanning the gap. Germline CDR1 and CDR2: MNHNS and SASEGT. CDR3 region: CASSEWVTTYSNQPQHF. Here the CDR3 DNA reads TGTGCCAGCAGTGAATGGGTGACAACATATAGCAATCAGCCCCAGCATTTT.

The rearrangement uses TRBV6-7 and TRBJ2-1; 8 bases agree with TRBD2. TRBV6-7 is an open reading frame whose function is uncertain. V lost 7 bases, J lost 5 bases, and 16 bases stayed unmatched. The CDR3 sequence is 17 residues long. Written as DNA, the CDR3 is TGTGCCAGCAACGTACCACCGATTAGCGGGGCTAACAATGAGCAGTTCTTC. Residues: CASNVPPISGANNEQFF.